This T cell receptor beta chain appears in the sequencing data of a study of T cells in Graves' hyperthyroidism and ophthalmopathy. Germline CDR1 and CDR2: SQVTM and ANQGSEA. The CDR3 contains 12 residues. The V end was cut by 3 bases, the J end by 2 bases, with 7 bases between. TCR beta CDR3 regions were amplified from RNA transcripts. The TCR CDR3 was amplified in a first-round RT-PCR using the HTBI primer set. TCRdb fed the multiplex PCR reads into MiXCR, producing one record per CDR3 protein. This repertoire shows hundreds of thousands of distinct CDR3 sequences, approximately 25% found once; its top ten account for around 10%.

The sequencing input was blood. The TCR was taken from a woman aged 25 to 39 with Graves' ophthalmopathy. V usage is TRBV29-1 and J usage is TRBJ2-5, with D maybe TRBD2 (5 bases). CDR3 sequence (DNA): TGCAGCGTTGACGACTATCAAGAGACCCAGTACTTC. As protein: CSVDDYQETQYF.